This T cell receptor (beta chain) was identified in a study of OX40 agonist ivuxolimab in advanced cancers. Whole-study context: Patients with prior anti-PD-1, anti-PD-L1 or anti-CTLA-4 therapy were eligible; 40% to 45% had some. Findings and caveats of the study: Among patients with partial responses at 0.1-3.0 mg/kg, clonal expansion was among the lowest.

This clone was found many times. Antigen specificity is unknown. This CDR3 is also generated by other DNA sequences in the sample. This CDR3 spans 14 amino acids. Germline values: CDR1 SEHNR, CDR2 FQNEAQ (reference sequence). V was clipped by 3 bases and J by 2 bases, with 10 bases between them. Sequencing used immunoSEQ multiplex PCR; TCRdb keeps in-frame clones, though not all of them. The sample has some 44,000 clones; 86% are singletons. The chain joins TRBV7-9 to TRBJ2-5, with a weak D call TRBD2 (5 bases). This TCR derives from an adult with an advanced solid tumor such as melanoma, head and neck, liver or kidney cancer. Specimen: CD4+ or CD8+ T cells sorted from blood, collected in a trial of the OX40 agonist ivuxolimab. CDR3 region: CASSFGGGQETQYF. The CDR3 DNA reads as TGTGCCAGCAGCTTCGGAGGCGGGCAAGAGACCCAGTACTTC.